This T cell receptor (beta chain) is drawn from a study of early T cells in non-severe SARS-CoV-2 infection. The study, taken as a whole, reports: VDJdb matching favored anti-spike CD8 responses, missing private and CD4 specificities.

TCRdb re-analysed the 5' RACE reads in MiXCR, keeping a single row per CDR3 protein. In the table there are around 77,000 distinct CDR3 sequences, about 14% of which are singletons. This clonotype was observed at least ten times. Its specificity is not known. The sequences come from whole blood, collected at baseline. This receptor was taken from an adult who was a healthcare worker with PCR-confirmed SARS-CoV-2 infection or an uninfected control (not recorded which).

This chain's CDR3 is CSAGRGEGSEQYF. The CDR3 nucleotides are TGCAGCGCCGGACGGGGCGAGGGCTCCGAGCAGTACTTC. This chain links TRBV29-1 with TRBJ2-7; D is tentatively TRBD1 or TRBD2 (5 bases each). V lost 7 bases to trimming and J lost 6 bases, with 19 bases between them. The CDR3 extends over 13 amino acids. The germline CDR1 and CDR2 sequences are SQVTM and ANQGSEA.